A single TCR beta chain is shown here with its context. The antigen is unknown. This entry belongs to a study of cytomegalovirus exposure and HLA in healthy donors. Broader study findings: About 90% or about 30% of the time was how often most TCR beta V segments were productive, according to an earlier analysis. Among TCR beta chains, those listed as cytomegalovirus-associated numbered about 160.

The CDR3 is 14 amino acids. CDR1 and CDR2 from the germline V gene are SNHLY and FYNNEI. PCR primers comprised 60 Vbeta and 13 Jbeta primers. Sequencing was performed with immunoSEQ multiplex PCR; in TCRdb, only in-frame clones are kept and a portion is missing. The sample includes about 180,000 clones, roughly 78% of them seen just once. The sequenced material came from PBMCs. This TCR came from a young woman in good health and CMV-seronegative. The rearrangement links TRBV2 to TRBJ1-5; 11 bases agree with TRBD1. The CDR3, as DNA: TGTGTCAGTACCGGGACAGGGGGTGATCAGCCCCAGCATTTT. Protein product: CVSTGTGGDQPQHF.